This T cell receptor (beta chain) is from a study of T-cell reconstitution after alpha-beta-depleted transplantation in children. Unique molecular identifiers were built into the TCRbeta library. TCRdb itself ran the PCR reads through MiXCR, one entry per CDR3 protein. The profile shows about 400,000 distinct CDR3 sequences, around 21% of them singletons. The V gene's germline CDR1 is MNHNS and CDR2 SASEGT. Losses at the gene ends were 10 bases for V and 5 bases for J; bases not matched to a gene: 12. This CDR3 has 14 residues. J is TRBJ2-5 and V is TRBV6-1; 8 bases agree with TRBD1. Material: PBMCs from the stem cell graft donor, obtained from the stem cell graft. This clonotype was sampled from a human donor who donated a stem cell graft to a child with acute myeloid leukemia. CDR3 sequence (DNA): TGTGCCACCCGGAGGAGACAGGGGCGGGAGACCCAGTACTTC. Its protein is CATRRRQGRETQYF.